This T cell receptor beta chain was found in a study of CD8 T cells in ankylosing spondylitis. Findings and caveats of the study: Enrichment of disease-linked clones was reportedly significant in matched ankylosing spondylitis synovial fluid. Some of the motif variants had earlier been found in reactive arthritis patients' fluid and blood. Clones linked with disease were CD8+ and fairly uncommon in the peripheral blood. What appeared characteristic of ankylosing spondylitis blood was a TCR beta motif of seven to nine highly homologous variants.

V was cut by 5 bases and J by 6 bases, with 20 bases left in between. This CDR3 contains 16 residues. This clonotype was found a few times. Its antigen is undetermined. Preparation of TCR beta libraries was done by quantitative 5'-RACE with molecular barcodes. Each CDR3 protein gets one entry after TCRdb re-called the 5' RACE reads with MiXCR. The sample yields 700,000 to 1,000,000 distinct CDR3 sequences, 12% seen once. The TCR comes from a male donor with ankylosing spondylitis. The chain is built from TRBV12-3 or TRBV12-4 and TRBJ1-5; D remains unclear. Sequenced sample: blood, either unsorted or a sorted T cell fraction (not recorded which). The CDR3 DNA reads TGTGCCAGCAGTCACGGAAGAACGCGGGCAGGTCAGCCCCAGCATTTT. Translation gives CASSHGRTRAGQPQHF.